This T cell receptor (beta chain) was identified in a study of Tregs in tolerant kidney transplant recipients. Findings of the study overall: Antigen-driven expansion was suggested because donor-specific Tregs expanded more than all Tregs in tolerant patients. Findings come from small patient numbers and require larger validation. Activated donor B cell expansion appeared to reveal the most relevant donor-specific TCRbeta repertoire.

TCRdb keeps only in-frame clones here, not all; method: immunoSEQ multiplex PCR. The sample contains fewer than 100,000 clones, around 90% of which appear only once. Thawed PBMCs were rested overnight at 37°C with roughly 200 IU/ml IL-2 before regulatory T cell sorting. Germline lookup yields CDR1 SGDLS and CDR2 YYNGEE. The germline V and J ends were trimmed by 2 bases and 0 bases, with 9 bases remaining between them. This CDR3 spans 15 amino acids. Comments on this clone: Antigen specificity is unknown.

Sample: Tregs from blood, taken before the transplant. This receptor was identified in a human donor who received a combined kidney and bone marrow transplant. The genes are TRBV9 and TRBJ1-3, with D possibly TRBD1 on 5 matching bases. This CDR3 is CASSVGGSSGNTIYF. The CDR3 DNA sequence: TGTGCCAGCAGCGTGGGGGGGTCCTCTGGAAACACCATATATTTT.